The 15 T cell receptor beta chains listed next were all sequenced from one sample in a study of blood T cells in healthy people across ages. Together with a sample-barcoded 5' primer, a J-beta primer mix was included in a second PCR lasting about 7 to 11 cycles. Using its own MiXCR run on the 5' RACE reads, TCRdb lists one record per CDR3 protein. The table includes about 1,500,000 distinct CDR3 sequences, around 42% detected once. The sequenced sample consisted of blood. These receptors all stem from a young woman in good health.

In its sample, this clonotype was seen a few times. The chain couples TRBV20-1 to TRBJ1-2; D not resolved. The CDR3 spans 12 residues. The V end lost 3 bases, the J end lost 7 bases, and 12 bases lay between the germline ends. The germline CDR1 and CDR2 sequences are DFQATT and SNEGSKA (reference sequence). Here the CDR3 reads CSASSGNLGYTF. The CDR3 bases are TGCAGTGCTAGTTCTGGGAACCTTGGCTACACCTTC.

This clonotype came up a few times. The rearrangement uses TRBV3-1 and TRBJ2-7; D may be TRBD2 (6 bases). The V gene lost 0 bases and the J gene lost 0 bases, with 12 bases spanning the gap. The CDR3 loop spans 16 amino acids. The germline gives CDR1 LGHDT, CDR2 YNNKEL (reference sequence). CDR3 nucleotide sequence: TGTGCCAGCAGCCAAGAAATCCCCGGGAGCTCCTACGAGCAGTACTTC. Translating gives CASSQEIPGSSYEQYF.

V is TRBV20-1 and J is TRBJ2-1; 8 nucleotides agree with TRBD2. The V and J ends lost 5 bases and 7 bases, in that order; junction bases with no gene match: 7. This CDR3 spans 13 amino acids. From germline, CDR1 is DFQATT and CDR2 SNEGSKA (reference sequence). The CDR3 nucleotides read TGCAGTGCTTTGAGCGGGAGAGAGAATGAGCAGTTCTTC. Translation gives CSALSGRENEQFF.

In this sample, this clonotype turned up once. The chain is built from TRBV4-1 and TRBJ1-2; D is uncertain. Between the trimmed V and J ends, which lost 0 bases and 11 bases, there was a span of 13 bases. The CDR3 runs to 13 residues. Germline CDR1 MGHRA, CDR2 YSYEKL. The CDR3 loop reads CASSQDSIVGYTF. In nucleotides, the CDR3 is TGCGCCAGCAGCCAAGATTCTATTGTCGGATACACCTTC.

This clonotype was seen a handful of times. The chain carries TRBV7-2 and TRBJ2-4; no clear D gene. The V end was cut by 1 base, the J end by 0 bases, with 7 bases between. CDR3 length equals 15 residues. Germline CDR1 is SGHTA and CDR2 is FQGNSA. CDR3 in DNA: TGTGCCAGCAGCTTAGTAACGTTAGCCAAAAACATTCAGTACTTC. The encoded protein is CASSLVTLAKNIQYF.

This clonotype was seen more than once but under ten times. This chain joins TRBV7-2 and TRBJ2-7, with D uncertain. Germline CDR1 and CDR2: SGHTA and FQGNSA. V lost 5 bases and J lost 0, with 8 bases in between. The CDR3 totals 13 residues. CDR3 DNA sequence: TGTGCCAGCAGCCAGACACCCTCCTACGAGCAGTACTTC. Translated: CASSQTPSYEQYF.

This rearrangement joins TRBV6-5 to TRBJ1-2; weak D call: TRBD1 (5 bases). V was clipped by 7 bases and J by 5 bases, with 14 bases between them. Germline CDR1 and CDR2: MNHEY and SVGAGI. The CDR3 runs to 13 residues. Here the CDR3 reads CASTNGAQYGYTF. DNA for the CDR3: TGTGCCAGCACCAACGGGGCGCAGTATGGCTACACCTTC.

This clonotype was seen a handful of times. The J gene is TRBJ2-5, the V gene TRBV6-6; 7 bases match TRBD2. The ends lost 2 bases at V and 11 bases at J; junction bases unmatched: 8. Germline values: CDR1 MNHNY, CDR2 SVGAGI (reference sequence). The CDR3 extends over 13 amino acids. Written as DNA, the CDR3 is TGTGCCAGCAGTTACGGCGGGAGTAGTGAGCAGTACTTC. This sequence encodes CASSYGGSSEQYF.

This sequence joins TRBV7-2 and TRBJ2-1, with TRBD2 matching over 11 bases. In germline, CDR1 is SGHTA, CDR2 FQGNSA. CDR3 length: 16 amino acids. After removal of 1 base from V and 14 bases from J, the junction contained 13 bases not matched to a gene. CDR3 bases: TGTGCCAGCAGCTTAGAAGGGATGTCACTAGCGGGAGTTGAGTTCTTC. This gives the protein CASSLEGMSLAGVEFF.

Here the CDR3 DNA reads TGCAGCGTTGGGGAGGGGCAGCCCCAGCATTTT. Its protein product is CSVGEGQPQHF. This chain connects TRBV29-1 to TRBJ1-5; D possibly corresponds to TRBD1 (5 bases). CDR3 length equals 11 residues. V lost 4 bases, J lost 7 bases, and 8 bases lay in between. The germline V gene has CDR1 SQVTM and CDR2 ANQGSEA.

The J gene is TRBJ2-7, the V gene TRBV24-1; D unclear. This CDR3 contains 14 residues. Germline CDR1 reads KGHDR; CDR2 reads SFDVKD. V lost 5 bases, J lost 7 bases, and 17 bases lay in between. CDR3 sequence: CATSAGLNNNEQYF. The CDR3 bases are TGTGCCACCAGTGCGGGCTTGAATAACAATGAGCAGTACTTC.

This clonotype appeared a few times. The genes are TRBV7-9 and TRBJ1-2; D uncertain. The CDR3 is made up of 14 amino acids. Between the trimmed V and J ends, which lost 1 base and 8 bases, there was a span of 14 bases. The V gene's germline CDR1 is SEHNR and CDR2 FQNEAQ (reference sequence). Written as DNA, the CDR3 is TGTGCCAGCAGCTTAGGAGCACTGCCTGAGGGCTACACCTTC. This sequence encodes CASSLGALPEGYTF. The full variable domain, with the rest looked up from reference TRBV7-9 and TRBJ1-2, is DTGVSQNPRHKITKRGQNVTFRCDPISEHNRLYWYRQTLGQGPEFLTYFQNEAQLEKSRLLSDRFSAERPKGSFSTLEIQRTEQGDSAMYLCASSLGALPEGYTFGSGTRLTVV.

The table lists this clonotype with a count of one. This chain connects TRBV12-3 or TRBV12-4 to TRBJ2-2; 12 bases match TRBD2. CDR3 length: 19 residues. The trim removed 6 bases at V and 5 bases at J, leaving 16 bases unmatched. In DNA, the CDR3 is TGTGCCAGCAGCCAGCACCGACTCGTCACTAGCGGGGGGACCGGGGAGCTGTTTTTT. Translation: CASSQHRLVTSGGTGELFF.

The chain combines TRBV6-5 with TRBJ2-5, with D tentatively TRBD2 (7 bases). Per the germline V gene, CDR1 is MNHEY and CDR2 is SVGAGI. Between the trimmed V and J ends, which lost 11 bases and 1 base, there was a span of 17 bases. CDR3 length: 14 amino acids. The CDR3: CAVGWGGPQETQYF. CDR3 nucleotide sequence: TGTGCCGTAGGGTGGGGGGGCCCCCAAGAGACCCAGTACTTC.

This clonotype was detected a few times. The J gene is TRBJ2-7, the V gene TRBV7-2, with D perhaps matching TRBD1 (5 bases). Germline lookup yields CDR1 SGHTA and CDR2 FQGNSA. The CDR3 is 14 amino acids. Deletions cut 0 bases from V and 6 bases from J, with 12 bases between. This chain's CDR3 is CASSLAGPISEQYF. The CDR3 nucleotides are TGTGCCAGCAGCTTAGCGGGGCCCATATCCGAGCAGTACTTC.